The rows below give T cell receptor beta chains drawn from one sample of a study of shared clonotypes between healthy human individuals. Some clones are missing from TCRdb's copy, which holds only in-frame ones; the method was immunoSEQ multiplex PCR. This sample yields approximately 1,000,000 clones, of which approximately 80% are seen a single time; almost 0.9% belongs to the top ten. Sequencing was done on a sample of memory CD4+ T cells from PBMCs. These receptors all come from a man in his late teens or twenties in good health. Some clones in this sample may be carry-over from other donors' samples. CDR3s include the opening cysteine and the closing phenylalanine or tryptophan.

TRBV28	CASTTGNQPQHF
TRBV6-8	CASTVSQETQYF
TRBV27	CASSTSQGKYYGYTF
TRBV6-5	CASRYRDSPYNEQFF
TRBV19	CASRMDPRTDTQYF
TRBV12-2	CASRPPDRGRGYHTF
TRBV7-3	CASSLGLAGLNEQFF
TRBV28	CASSFREGLNEQFF
TRBV9	CASSSATGTDTQYF
TRBV27	CEKVAGGTTGELFF
TRBV9	CASSAGLAGGGRNEQFF
TRBV7-9	CASSLGRATNEKLFF
TRBV7-9	CASSHRASLEAFF
TRBV9	CASSVSGDSGETQYF
TRBV5-1	CASSLSGGRGETQYF
TRBV28	CASSFGRRGAYGYTF
TRBV2	CASTILSGRTGELFF
TRBV7-2	CASSLGGSGYTGELFF
TRBV5-1	CASSPPWGPNTGELFF
TRBV15	CATSRGEAFSSEQFF
TRBV4-1	CASSQEIGTGFYGYTF
TRBV5-6	CASNPTSGSLTGELFF
TRBV14	CASSQVTDGNTIYF
TRBV6-5	CASGFDGNQPQHF
TRBV2	CASRRGWEKLFF
TRBV11-2	CASSLEDEQFF
TRBV5-4	CASRRGQGFLYEQYF
TRBV2	CASSDVMVGTEAFF
TRBV19	CASSMEGESNQPQHF
TRBV19	CASSMRSQPQHF
TRBV2	CASRGVETQYF
TRBV28	CASSFWGEDTRPQETQYF
TRBV11-3	CASSLGLGGRPGEQFF
TRBV9	CASSVAQGQGGYGYTF
TRBV9	CASSVGRVIYQETQYF
TRBV11-2	CASSFGLADGTDTQYF
TRBV19	CASSDRGRLNTEAFF
TRBV5-1	CASNPPSALRETQYF
TRBV30	CASSGGRGGEAFF
TRBV4-1	CASSQSPAGAQYF
TRBV11-3	CASSTTYPNTGELFF
TRBV7-2	CASSPRTGRNTIYF
TRBV19	CASSIGRLAGIYEQYF
TRBV7-9	CASSPIATSGRGEQFF
TRBV6-5	CASSYSTGGQGIQYF
TRBV5-1	CASSWGTSGIGEQFF
TRBV11-1	CASSFGFLRNEQFF
TRBV7-8	CASSFLAGNTEAFF
TRBV4-1	CASSQVEGRKETQYF
TRBV7-9	CASSNRDRGGYEQFF